These 19 T cell receptor beta chains originate from one sample sequenced in a study of shared T cell receptors in the human thymus. Clones were read by immunoSEQ multiplex PCR, and TCRdb kept only the in-frame ones, dropping some. The data show approximately 490,000 clones, with about 80% seen just once and around 0.012% held by the top ten. The sample was also reused in another study, on human thymus T cells.

Sequencing input: thymocytes. The receptors shown here come from a boy under two years old with a congenital heart defect.

A few counts support this clone. The genes are TRBV7-8 and TRBJ2-5; D unclear. Trimming pared 0 bases from V and 0 bases from J, leaving 8 bases between. This CDR3 has 15 amino acids. CDR1 and CDR2 from the germline V gene are SGHVS and FQNEAQ. The CDR3 DNA is TGTGCCAGCAGCTTAGCGGTCCGGTACCAAGAGACCCAGTACTTC. The encoded protein is CASSLAVRYQETQYF. The full variable domain, completed using reference TRBV7-8 and TRBJ2-5, is GAGVSQSPRYKVAKRGQDVALRCDPISGHVSLFWYQQALGQGPEFLTYFQNEAQLDKSGLPSDRFFAERPEGSVSTLKIQRTQQEDSAVYLCASSLAVRYQETQYFGPGTRLLVL.

In nucleotides, the CDR3 is TGCGCCAGCAGCCAAGGAGGAGGGGTGAGCACAGATACGCAGTATTTT. This encodes CASSQGGGVSTDTQYF. The chain combines TRBV4-1 with TRBJ2-3; the D gene is possibly TRBD2 (6 bases). Germline V lookup: CDR1 MGHRA, CDR2 YSYEKL. The CDR3 runs 16 residues. Trimming took 1 base from V and 0 from J, leaving 11 bases between them.

The J gene is TRBJ2-3, the V gene TRBV10-1; 7 bases fit TRBD2. Germline loops: CDR1 WNHNN, CDR2 SYGVQD (reference sequence). This CDR3 has 16 residues. The V and J ends lost 5 bases and 5 bases, in that order; junction bases with no gene match: 13. CDR3 bases: TGCGCCAGCAGTTACCTAGCGGAAGAGGCTGGAGATACGCAGTATTTT. Protein sequence: CASSYLAEEAGDTQYF.

This clone appeared a single time. The genes are TRBV4-3 and TRBJ2-7, with D maybe TRBD2 (6 bases). This CDR3 has 16 residues. V lost 0 bases to trimming and J lost 6 bases, with 18 bases between them. Germline V gives CDR1 LGHNA, CDR2 YSLEER. The CDR3 spells CASSQDLWRDWREQYF. The CDR3 bases are TGCGCCAGCAGCCAAGATCTCTGGCGGGACTGGCGCGAGCAGTACTTC.

The V gene is TRBV28, the J gene TRBJ1-5, with D perhaps matching TRBD1 (6 bases). The V end was cut by 5 bases, the J end by 2 bases, with 10 bases between. CDR1 MDHEN and CDR2 SYDVKM come from the germline V gene. This CDR3 contains 14 residues. The CDR3 DNA reads TGTGCCAGCAGTACAGGGTATCGCAATCAGCCCCAGCATTTT. The encoded protein is CASSTGYRNQPQHF.

The rearrangement uses TRBV6-6 and TRBJ2-2; weak D call: TRBD2 (6 bases). V lost 2 bases and J 5 bases, leaving 15 bases between the germline ends. CDR1 is MNHNY, CDR2 SVGAGI, per germline (reference sequence). This CDR3 region has 16 residues. The CDR3, as DNA: TGTGCCAGCAGTTACAAGCAAGCGGGCAAAACCGGGGAGCTGTTTTTT. Translation: CASSYKQAGKTGELFF.

This clone was observed a handful of times. Relative to the germline gene, one junction end is altered; a read error may explain this. V and J are TRBV6-4 and TRBJ2-7; a weak D match, TRBD1 (5 bases). Germline CDR1 is MRHNA and CDR2 is SNTAGT. The CDR3 spans 14 residues. The CDR3 loop reads CASSATVTLGFRTF. DNA of the CDR3: TGTGCCAGCAGTGCGACAGTGACTCTGGGTTTTAGGACCTTC.

The J gene is TRBJ1-1, the V gene TRBV6-5; D gene unclear. V was cut by 6 bases and J by 1 base, with 9 bases left in between. Germline lookup yields CDR1 MNHEY and CDR2 SVGAGI. The CDR3 has 13 amino acids. CDR3 region: CASSHTRNTEAFF. CDR3 nucleotide sequence: TGTGCCAGCAGCCATACCAGGAACACTGAAGCTTTCTTT.

V and J are TRBV7-9 and TRBJ2-3; the match to TRBD2 covers 9 bases. CDR3 length: 16 amino acids. The germline V gene has CDR1 SEHNR and CDR2 FQNEAQ (reference sequence). Trimming took 5 bases from V and 0 from J; bases not matched to a gene: 6. CDR3 sequence reads: CASSPGLAESTDTQYF. CDR3 bases: TGTGCCAGCAGCCCGGGACTAGCAGAAAGCACAGATACGCAGTATTTT.

The chain employs TRBV11-2 and TRBJ2-7; no clear D. Looked up from germline, CDR1 is SGHAT and CDR2 is FQNNGV. The CDR3 is 16 amino acids. Between the trimmed V and J ends, which lost 2 bases and 6 bases, there was a span of 20 bases. For the CDR3, the DNA is TGTGCCAGCAGCTTAATGGCTATTGAGGCTCTTCCCGAGCAGTACTTC. Its translation is CASSLMAIEALPEQYF.

V is TRBV6-4 and J is TRBJ2-5; TRBD2 is a possible D gene (7 bases). The CDR3 has 15 amino acids. CDR1 is MRHNA, CDR2 SNTAGT, per germline. The ends were cut back, 7 bases at V and 3 bases at J, with 18 bases in the middle. This CDR3 is CASNDLGAGEETQYF. The DNA for the CDR3 is TGTGCCAGCAACGACCTGGGGGCGGGAGAAGAGACCCAGTACTTC.

This clone was counted between two and nine times. V is TRBV11-2 and J is TRBJ2-2; TRBD2 agrees at 11 bases. CDR3 size: 16 residues. V was clipped by 5 bases and J by 6 bases; unmatched bases: 8. CDR1 and CDR2 from the germline V gene are SGHAT and FQNNGV. For the CDR3, the DNA is TGTGCCAGCAGCCCTCTAGCGGGAGGTCCGGCCGGGGAGCTGTTTTTT. Translation gives CASSPLAGGPAGELFF. Complete variable domain (other parts from reference TRBV11-2 and TRBJ2-2): EAGVAQSPRYKIIEKRQSVAFWCNPISGHATLYWYQQILGQGPKLLIQFQNNGVVDDSQLPKDRFSAERLKGVDSTLKIQPAKLEDSAVYLCASSPLAGGPAGELFFGEGSRLTVL.

The chain carries TRBV6-5 and TRBJ1-1; unclear D gene. The CDR3 totals 14 residues. V was trimmed by 4 bases and J by 2 bases, leaving 11 bases between them. Germline loops: CDR1 MNHEY, CDR2 SVGAGI. The CDR3 DNA is TGTGCCAGCAGTTCCTCCGGGTTTAACACTGAAGCTTTCTTT. This sequence encodes CASSSSGFNTEAFF.

The chain recombines TRBV9 with TRBJ2-7, with D perhaps matching TRBD1 (8 bases). Per germline, CDR1 SGDLS and CDR2 YYNGEE. The CDR3 spans 16 residues. Trimming cost V 4 bases and J 3 bases, with 20 bases left between them. CDR3 coding DNA: TGTGCCAGCAGCCCACAGGGGGGGGACAGGTACTACGAGCAGTACTTC. This sequence encodes CASSPQGGDRYYEQYF.

The V call is TRBV13, the J call TRBJ2-1; 13 bases agree with TRBD2. Germline V gene lookup returns CDR1 PRHDT and CDR2 FYEKMQ (reference sequence). The CDR3 consists of 21 residues. V was pared by 0 bases and J by 5 bases, with 16 bases of the junction left unmatched. CDR3 sequence (DNA): TGTGCCAGCAGCTTAGGCCTTAGGGGACTAGCGGGGCCTAGGGGGAACAATGAGCAGTTCTTC. This encodes CASSLGLRGLAGPRGNNEQFF.

V and J are TRBV6-1 and TRBJ2-1; D call uncertain. V lost 6 bases, J lost 0 bases, and 6 bases lay in between. Germline V gene data show CDR1 as MNHNS and CDR2 as SASEGT. This CDR3 is built from 13 residues. The CDR3 region is CASRRSSYNEQFF. CDR3 in DNA: TGTGCCAGCAGGAGGAGCTCCTACAATGAGCAGTTCTTC.

The chain recombines TRBV4-3 with TRBJ2-1; TRBD2 agrees at 13 bases. V trimming: 0 bases; J trimming: 8 bases; junction bases outside the gene matches: 10. Germline values: CDR1 LGHNA, CDR2 YSLEER. This CDR3 contains 18 residues. The CDR3 DNA is TGCGCCAGCAGCCAAGACCAAAGGACTAGCGGGAGTTTTTATGAGCAGTTCTTC. Protein product: CASSQDQRTSGSFYEQFF.

The chain couples TRBV5-4 to TRBJ2-1; a weak D match, TRBD2 (6 bases). The CDR3 has 16 amino acids. Germline CDR1 SGHNT, CDR2 YYREEE (reference sequence). Trimming removed 10 bases at V and 0 bases at J, with 20 bases between. The CDR3 sequence is CAFGKRAYPSYNEQFF. CDR3 coding DNA: TGTGCCTTCGGGAAGCGGGCCTACCCCTCCTACAATGAGCAGTTCTTC.

The CDR3 spells CASSDWTKPYNEQFF. CDR3 DNA sequence: TGTGCCAGCAGTGATTGGACTAAGCCTTACAATGAGCAGTTCTTC. The chain couples TRBV28 to TRBJ2-1, with D possibly TRBD2 on 6 matching bases. V shed 5 bases and J shed 4 bases, with 15 bases lying between them. In germline, CDR1 is MDHEN, CDR2 SYDVKM. The CDR3 is 15 amino acids.